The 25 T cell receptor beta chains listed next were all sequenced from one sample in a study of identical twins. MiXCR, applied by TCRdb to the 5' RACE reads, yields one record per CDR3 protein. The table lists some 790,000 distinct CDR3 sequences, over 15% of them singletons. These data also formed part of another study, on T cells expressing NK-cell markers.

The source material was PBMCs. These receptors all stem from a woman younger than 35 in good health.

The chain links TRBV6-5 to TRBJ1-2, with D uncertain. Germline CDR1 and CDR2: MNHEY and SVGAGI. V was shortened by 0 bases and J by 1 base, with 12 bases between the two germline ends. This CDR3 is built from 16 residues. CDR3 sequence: CASSYSLSDINYGYTF. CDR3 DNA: TGTGCCAGCAGTTACTCTCTTAGCGATATTAACTATGGCTACACCTTC.

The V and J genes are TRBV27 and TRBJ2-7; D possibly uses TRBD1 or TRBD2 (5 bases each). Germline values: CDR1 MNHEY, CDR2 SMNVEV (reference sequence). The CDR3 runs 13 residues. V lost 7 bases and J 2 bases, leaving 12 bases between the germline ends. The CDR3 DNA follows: TGTGCCAGCAAACTGGGGACCGCCTACGAGCAGTACTTC. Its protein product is CASKLGTAYEQYF.

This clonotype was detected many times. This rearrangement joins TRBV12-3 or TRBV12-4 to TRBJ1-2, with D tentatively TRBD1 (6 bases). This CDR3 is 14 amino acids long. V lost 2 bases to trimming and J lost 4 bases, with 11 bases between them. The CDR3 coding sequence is TGTGCCAGCAGTTTAATGGGACACGCCTATGGCTACACCTTC. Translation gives CASSLMGHAYGYTF.

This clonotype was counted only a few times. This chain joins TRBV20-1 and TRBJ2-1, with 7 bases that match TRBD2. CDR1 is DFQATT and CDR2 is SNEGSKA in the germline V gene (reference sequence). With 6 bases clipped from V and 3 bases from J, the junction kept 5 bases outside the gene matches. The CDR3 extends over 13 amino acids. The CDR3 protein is CSAPTSNYNEQFF. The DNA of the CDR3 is TGCAGTGCCCCGACTAGCAACTACAATGAGCAGTTCTTC.

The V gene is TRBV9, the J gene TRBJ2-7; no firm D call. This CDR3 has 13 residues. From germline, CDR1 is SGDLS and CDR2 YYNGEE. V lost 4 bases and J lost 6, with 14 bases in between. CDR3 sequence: CASSPPDLSEQYF. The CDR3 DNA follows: TGTGCCAGCAGCCCCCCGGACCTGTCCGAGCAGTACTTC.

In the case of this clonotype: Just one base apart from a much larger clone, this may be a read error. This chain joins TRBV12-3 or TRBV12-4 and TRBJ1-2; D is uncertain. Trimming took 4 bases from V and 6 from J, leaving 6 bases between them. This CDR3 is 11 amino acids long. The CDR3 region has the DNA TGTGCCAGCAGTTACGGGGATGGCTACACCTTC. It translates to CASSYGDGYTF.

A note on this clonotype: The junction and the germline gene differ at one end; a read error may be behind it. The CDR3 loop is CSARVLAGAWVF. The CDR3 DNA reads as TGCAGTGCTAGAGTACTAGCGGGGGCCTGGGTCTTC. This sequence joins TRBV20-1 and TRBJ2-1; TRBD2 matches at 11 bases. The CDR3 has 12 amino acids. The germline V gene encodes CDR1 DFQATT and CDR2 SNEGSKA (reference sequence).

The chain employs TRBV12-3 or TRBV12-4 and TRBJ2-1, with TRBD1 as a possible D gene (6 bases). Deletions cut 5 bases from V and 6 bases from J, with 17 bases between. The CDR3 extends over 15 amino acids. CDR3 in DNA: TGTGCCAGCAGTGGGACATCCCTCGCGGCCAATGAGCAGTTCTTC. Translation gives CASSGTSLAANEQFF.

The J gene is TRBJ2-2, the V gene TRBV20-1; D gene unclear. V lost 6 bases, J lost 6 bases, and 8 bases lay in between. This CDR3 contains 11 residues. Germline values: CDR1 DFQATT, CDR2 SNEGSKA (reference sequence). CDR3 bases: TGCAGTGCCGGCCGGGCCGGGGAGCTGTTTTTT. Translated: CSAGRAGELFF.

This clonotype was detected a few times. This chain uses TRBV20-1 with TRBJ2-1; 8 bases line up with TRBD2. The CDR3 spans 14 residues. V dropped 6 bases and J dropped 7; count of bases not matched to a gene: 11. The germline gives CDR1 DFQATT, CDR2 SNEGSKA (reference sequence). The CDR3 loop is CSANRGGSANEQFF. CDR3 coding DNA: TGCAGTGCCAACCGGGGGGGCTCTGCAAATGAGCAGTTCTTC.

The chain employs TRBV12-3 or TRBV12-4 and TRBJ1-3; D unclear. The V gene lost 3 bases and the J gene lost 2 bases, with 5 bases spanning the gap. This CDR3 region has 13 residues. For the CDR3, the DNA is TGTGCCAGCAGTTTTGAAGCTGGAAACACCATATATTTT. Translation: CASSFEAGNTIYF.

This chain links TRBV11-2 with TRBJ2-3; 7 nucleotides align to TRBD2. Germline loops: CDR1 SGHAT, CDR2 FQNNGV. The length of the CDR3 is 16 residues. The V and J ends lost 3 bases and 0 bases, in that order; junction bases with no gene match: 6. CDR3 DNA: TGTGCCAGCAGCTTGAGACTAGCCCGTAGCACAGATACGCAGTATTTT. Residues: CASSLRLARSTDTQYF.

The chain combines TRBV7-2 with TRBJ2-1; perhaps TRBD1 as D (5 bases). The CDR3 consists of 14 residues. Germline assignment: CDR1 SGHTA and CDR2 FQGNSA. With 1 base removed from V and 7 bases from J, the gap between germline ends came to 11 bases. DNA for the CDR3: TGTGCCAGCAGCTTAGGTGGGGCTGGAAATGAGCAGTTCTTC. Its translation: CASSLGGAGNEQFF.

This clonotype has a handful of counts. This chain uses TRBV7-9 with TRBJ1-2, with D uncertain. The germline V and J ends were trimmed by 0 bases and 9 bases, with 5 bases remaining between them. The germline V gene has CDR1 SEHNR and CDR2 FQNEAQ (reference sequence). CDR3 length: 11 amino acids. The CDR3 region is CASSLAGSYTF. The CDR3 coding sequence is TGTGCCAGCAGCTTAGCCGGAAGCTACACCTTC.

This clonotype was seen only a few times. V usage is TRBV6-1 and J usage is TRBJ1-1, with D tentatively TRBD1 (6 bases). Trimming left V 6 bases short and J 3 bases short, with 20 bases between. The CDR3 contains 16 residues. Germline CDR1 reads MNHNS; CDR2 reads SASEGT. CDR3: CASRDWTVGRDTEAFF. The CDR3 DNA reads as TGTGCCAGCAGGGACTGGACAGTCGGGAGGGACACTGAAGCTTTCTTT.

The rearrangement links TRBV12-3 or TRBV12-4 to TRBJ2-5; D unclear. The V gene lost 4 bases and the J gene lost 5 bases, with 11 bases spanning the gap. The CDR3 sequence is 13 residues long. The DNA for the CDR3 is TGTGCCAGCAGTTGGGTCCTCGGGGAGACCCAGTACTTC. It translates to CASSWVLGETQYF.

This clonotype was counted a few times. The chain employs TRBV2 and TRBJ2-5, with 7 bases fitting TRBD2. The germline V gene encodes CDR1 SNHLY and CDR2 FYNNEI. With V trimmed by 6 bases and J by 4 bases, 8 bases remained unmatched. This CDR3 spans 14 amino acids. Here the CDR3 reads CASRAAGPRETQYF. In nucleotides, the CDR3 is TGTGCCAGCAGGGCAGCGGGGCCCAGAGAGACCCAGTACTTC.

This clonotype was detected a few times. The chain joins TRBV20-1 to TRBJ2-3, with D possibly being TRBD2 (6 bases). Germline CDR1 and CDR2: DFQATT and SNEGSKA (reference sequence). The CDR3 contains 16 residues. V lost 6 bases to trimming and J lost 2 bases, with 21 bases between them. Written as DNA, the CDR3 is TGCAGTGCGCCCGGAGATTGGCGGGGAAACACAGATACGCAGTATTTT. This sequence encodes CSAPGDWRGNTDTQYF.

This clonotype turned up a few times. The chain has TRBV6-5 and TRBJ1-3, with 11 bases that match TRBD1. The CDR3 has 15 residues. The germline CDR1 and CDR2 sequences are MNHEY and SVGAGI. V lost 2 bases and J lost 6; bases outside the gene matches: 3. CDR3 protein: CASSYGGQGENTIYF. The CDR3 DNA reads TGTGCCAGCAGTTACGGGGGACAGGGGGAAAACACCATATATTTT.

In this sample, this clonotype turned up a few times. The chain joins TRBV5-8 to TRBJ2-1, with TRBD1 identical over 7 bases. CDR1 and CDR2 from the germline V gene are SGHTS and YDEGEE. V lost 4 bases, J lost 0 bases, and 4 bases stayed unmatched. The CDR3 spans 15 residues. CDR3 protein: CASSRGQVSYNEQFF. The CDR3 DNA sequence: TGTGCCAGCAGCAGAGGACAGGTCTCCTACAATGAGCAGTTCTTC.

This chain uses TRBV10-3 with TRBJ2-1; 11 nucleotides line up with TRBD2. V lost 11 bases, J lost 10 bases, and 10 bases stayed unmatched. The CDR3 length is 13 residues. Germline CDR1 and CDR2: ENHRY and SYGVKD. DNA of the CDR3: TGTGCCGCCACTAGCGGGGGAGGCTGGGAGCAGTTCTTC. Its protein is CAATSGGGWEQFF.

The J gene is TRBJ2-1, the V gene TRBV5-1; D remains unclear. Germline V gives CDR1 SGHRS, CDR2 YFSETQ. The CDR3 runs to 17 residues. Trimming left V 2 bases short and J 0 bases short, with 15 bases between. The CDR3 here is CASSLAGSFVSYNEQFF. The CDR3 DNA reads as TGCGCCAGCAGCTTAGCCGGGTCCTTTGTCTCCTACAATGAGCAGTTCTTC.

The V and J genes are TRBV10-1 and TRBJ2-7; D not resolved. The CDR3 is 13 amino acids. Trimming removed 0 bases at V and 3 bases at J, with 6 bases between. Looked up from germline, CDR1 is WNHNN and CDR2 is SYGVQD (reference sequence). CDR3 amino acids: CASSESAVYEQYF. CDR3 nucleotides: TGCGCCAGCAGTGAGTCCGCGGTCTACGAGCAGTACTTC.

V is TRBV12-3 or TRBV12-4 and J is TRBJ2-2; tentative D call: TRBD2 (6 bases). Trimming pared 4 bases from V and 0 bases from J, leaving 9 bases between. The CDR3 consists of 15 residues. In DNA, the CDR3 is TGTGCCAGCAGTTCCGGCGGGACGAACACCGGGGAGCTGTTTTTT. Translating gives CASSSGGTNTGELFF.

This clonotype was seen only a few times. The CDR3 sequence is CASSDRTGGDKNIQYF. In nucleotides, the CDR3 is TGTGCCAGCAGTGACCGGACAGGAGGAGACAAAAACATTCAGTACTTC. This rearrangement joins TRBV6-1 to TRBJ2-4; the match to TRBD1 covers 7 bases. This CDR3 is 16 amino acids long. The germline gives CDR1 MNHNS, CDR2 SASEGT. The ends lost 3 bases at V and 3 bases at J; junction bases unmatched: 8.